This is a list of T cell receptor beta chains from one sample in a study of T cells in Graves' hyperthyroidism and ophthalmopathy. One entry per CDR3 protein, called by TCRdb with MiXCR from the multiplex PCR reads. Of about half a million distinct CDR3 sequences listed, nearly 20% were seen once; the top ten hold 47%. Sequencing was done on a sample of blood. Every receptor here comes from a man aged 40-49 years with Graves' ophthalmopathy. The CDR3 runs from the conserved cysteine through the conserved F or W. Fields, in order: CDR3 DNA, CDR3 protein, D gene, J gene, V gene, clone size. D genes are given only for firm matches. A row's size may be missing; if present it is once, few, many or a size class.

TGTGCCAGCAGTCCTGTACTGGGCGGGGAACCCACCTCCTACAATGAGCAGTTCTTC CASSPVLGGEPTSYNEQFF . TRBJ2-1 TRBV28 many
TGCGCCAGCAGCCCTGAGCCCCAAAGGAACACTGAAGCTTTCTTT CASSPEPQRNTEAFF . TRBJ1-1 TRBV4-3 .
TGTGCCAGCAGGTCCCCGTCCGGGGGTAGAGTGGATGAGCAGTTCTTC CASRSPSGGRVDEQFF . TRBJ2-1 TRBV28 many
TGTGCCAGCAGCTCCCAGACCCGAAACACCATATATTTT CASSSQTRNTIYF . TRBJ1-3 TRBV12-3/TRBV12-4 .
TGTGCCAGCAGCCCCCGAGGGGGGGTCTACGAGCAGTACTTC CASSPRGGVYEQYF . TRBJ2-7 TRBV7-2 many
TGTGCCAGCAGCCAGGGACAGGCCTCCTACGAGCAGTACTTC CASSQGQASYEQYF TRBD1 TRBJ2-7 TRBV3-1 many
TGCGCCAGCAGCCAAGTTGATATGGGCCTCGTCACCGGGGAGCTGTTTTTT CASSQVDMGLVTGELFF . TRBJ2-2 TRBV4-1 .
TGTGCCAGCAGTAAATCATCGTGGACAGGGGCACTGAACACTGAAGCTTTCTTT CASSKSSWTGALNTEAFF TRBD1 TRBJ1-1 TRBV6-2/TRBV6-3 .
TGTGCCAGCAGTGAGATCGGAATCCAAGAGACCCAGTACTTC CASSEIGIQETQYF . TRBJ2-5 TRBV2 many
TGTGCCAGCAGCTTTACCGGGGGCGAGGGGCGGTTCTATGGCTACACCTTC CASSFTGGEGRFYGYTF . TRBJ1-2 TRBV7-9 .
TGTGCCGCAAGGGACTCAGGGGGCCAGGGCTATGGCTACACCTTC CAARDSGGQGYGYTF TRBD1 TRBJ1-2 TRBV27 .
TGTGCCAGCAGGCCCGGACTAGCGGGGGCTCAAGAGACCCAGTACTTC CASRPGLAGAQETQYF TRBD2 TRBJ2-5 TRBV7-3 .
TGTGCCAGCAGCAAACAGGAGGCGGTTGAAGCTTTCTTT CASSKQEAVEAFF . TRBJ1-1 TRBV12-3/TRBV12-4 many
TGTGCCAGCAGCTTACGGACTAGCAGGACAGATACGCAGTATTTT CASSLRTSRTDTQYF TRBD2 TRBJ2-3 TRBV5-6 .
TGTGCCAGTTCTCCAGCCCTGGTCTCACCCCTCCACTTT CASSPALVSPLHF . TRBJ1-6 TRBV12-3/TRBV12-4 .
TGTGCCAGCAGCTCGAGGTGGCGGGACACAGATACGCAGTATTTT CASSSRWRDTDTQYF . TRBJ2-3 TRBV7-2 few
TGTGCCAGCAGAACCGCGGTTGGGGGTGAAAAACTGTTTTTT CASRTAVGGEKLFF . TRBJ1-4 TRBV6-4 few
TGTGCCAGCAGTTTAGCAGGGGGCGGTCAGCCCCAGCATTTT CASSLAGGGQPQHF TRBD1 TRBJ1-5 TRBV27 many
TGTGCCAGCAGCCAGGCCCCCTTTGATTCTGGGGCCAACGTCCTGACTTTC CASSQAPFDSGANVLTF . TRBJ2-6 TRBV14 .
TGTGCCAGCAGTCTACTAGCGGGAGATGGGACCCAGTACTTC CASSLLAGDGTQYF TRBD2 TRBJ2-5 TRBV28 .
TGTGCCAGCAGTTTTAGCAACAATCAGCCCCAGCATTTT CASSFSNNQPQHF . TRBJ1-5 TRBV12-3/TRBV12-4 .
TGTGCCAGTGAGGAAGGTTACAATGAGCAGTTCTTC CASEEGYNEQFF . TRBJ2-1 TRBV2 many
TGTGCCTGGAGTACGGACAGGGGGAGTCAGCCCCAGCATTTT CAWSTDRGSQPQHF TRBD1 TRBJ1-5 TRBV30 few
TGTGCCAGCACCAGCCACTGGGACAGGTCGATCAGGACCCAGTACTTC CASTSHWDRSIRTQYF TRBD1 TRBJ2-5 TRBV28 many
TGCGCCAGCAGCCGTGCGGGGGGCCCCAACACCGGGGAGCTGTTTTTT CASSRAGGPNTGELFF TRBD2 TRBJ2-2 TRBV5-1 many
TGTGCCAGCAGTGAAATGGGGACAGGGCTTTACGAGCAGTACTTC CASSEMGTGLYEQYF TRBD1 TRBJ2-7 TRBV2 few
TGTGCCGGCAGTTCCTCCGGGACTAGTAGGGGCAACGAGCAGTACTTC CAGSSSGTSRGNEQYF TRBD2 TRBJ2-7 TRBV12-3/TRBV12-4 .
TGTGCCAGCAGCTTATTGGCGGGTTACTACGAGCAGTACTTC CASSLLAGYYEQYF . TRBJ2-7 TRBV7-2 .
TGCAGTGCTAGAGATAAGTTAGGACTAGCGGCCTACAATGAGCAGTTCTTC CSARDKLGLAAYNEQFF TRBD2 TRBJ2-1 TRBV20-1 few
TGCAGCGTTAAGGGACTAGCGGGGAGGAATGAGCAGTTCTTC CSVKGLAGRNEQFF TRBD2 TRBJ2-1 TRBV29-1 few
TGTGCCAGCTCACCACGTGAATCAGCCAGGGAGACCCAGTACTTC CASSPRESARETQYF . TRBJ2-5 TRBV18 many
TGTGCCAGCAGTCGTGGACAGGGGAAAAACTACGAGCAGTACTTC CASSRGQGKNYEQYF TRBD1 TRBJ2-7 TRBV7-8 many
TGTGCCAGTAGCACAGGGTTCGGCAATCAGCCCCAGCATTTT CASSTGFGNQPQHF . TRBJ1-5 TRBV19 .
TGTGCCAGCAGCTGGACAGGGACTCGAAACACCATATATTTT CASSWTGTRNTIYF TRBD1 TRBJ1-3 TRBV11-2 few
TGCAGTGCTCGACAGGCGGCGGGGAACTATGGCTACACCTTC CSARQAAGNYGYTF . TRBJ1-2 TRBV20-1 .
TGTGCCACCAGCAGAGAAGCAGGGGGCTATGGCTACACCTTC CATSREAGGYGYTF TRBD1 TRBJ1-2 TRBV15 few
TGTGCCAGCAGGGGCTCAACGGGGCGCACAGATACGCAGTATTTT CASRGSTGRTDTQYF . TRBJ2-3 TRBV2 few
TGCAGTGCTAGAGATTCGGCAAGCTCCTACGAGCAGTACTTC CSARDSASSYEQYF . TRBJ2-7 TRBV20-1 few
TGTGCCAGCAGCCCCCCGGACAGGTTAGACACTGAAGCTTTCTTT CASSPPDRLDTEAFF TRBD1 TRBJ1-1 TRBV7-9 few
TGTGCCACCAGCAGAGCCGGGACAGGGTTGGGACAGCCCCAGCATTTT CATSRAGTGLGQPQHF TRBD1 TRBJ1-5 TRBV15 .
TGTGCCAGCAGCTTAGGGGACAGGGTTAATGAAAAACTGTTTTTT CASSLGDRVNEKLFF TRBD1 TRBJ1-4 TRBV11-2 few
TGTGCCAGCAGCCAAGATCCAGGGACAGGGCGGTCCGACGAGCAGTACTTC CASSQDPGTGRSDEQYF TRBD1 TRBJ2-7 TRBV3-1 few
TGTGCCAGCAGCCAAGTTGAGGGGATTCTCTATGGCTACACCTTC CASSQVEGILYGYTF . TRBJ1-2 TRBV3-1 .
TGCGCCAGCAGCTCGAACCGGGTCACTGAAGCTTTCTTT CASSSNRVTEAFF . TRBJ1-1 TRBV5-1 many
TGTGCCAGCAGCCACCCGGCCGCGGGGGGGTCAAACATTCAGTACTTC CASSHPAAGGSNIQYF TRBD2 TRBJ2-4 TRBV3-1 .
TGTGCCAGCAGCTTAGTTAGCGGGAGTAGCACAGATACGCAGTATTTT CASSLVSGSSTDTQYF TRBD2 TRBJ2-3 TRBV7-2 many
TGTGCCAGCAGGAATACCGGGACTAGCGGGGTCGGTGAGCAGTTCTTC CASRNTGTSGVGEQFF TRBD2 TRBJ2-1 TRBV6-1 many
TGCAGTGCTACTAGGAGCAGCACCTACGAGCAGTACTTC CSATRSSTYEQYF . TRBJ2-7 TRBV20-1 .
TGCGCCAGCAGCTCCGGACAGTACGCCTTATATGGCTACACCTTC CASSSGQYALYGYTF . TRBJ1-2 TRBV5-1 many
TGCGCCAGCAGCTTGGGGTCGGGGTATGAGGAGTACGAGCAGTACTTC CASSLGSGYEEYEQYF . TRBJ2-7 TRBV5-1 .
TGTGCCAGCAGCCTGGGTCGGGACACCACCTACGAGCAGTACTTC CASSLGRDTTYEQYF . TRBJ2-7 TRBV3-1 few
TGCAGCGTTGTTTTTGTAGCGGGATCCACAGATACGCAGTATTTT CSVVFVAGSTDTQYF TRBD2 TRBJ2-3 TRBV29-1 .